This is a list of T cell receptor beta chains from one sample in a study of blood T cell dynamics during melanoma immunotherapy. Only in-frame clones appear in the TCRdb table, and some are missing; sequencing was by immunoSEQ multiplex PCR. Here the sample spans 9,600 or so clones, approximately 83% being singletons. The sample in question was blood, obtained from a patient treated with checkpoint blockade. These receptors originate from a human donor with melanoma. Both conserved end residues are part of each CDR3. Each record gives: CDR3 protein, CDR3 DNA, V gene, J gene, D gene, clone size. D genes are given only for firm matches. Clone size is shown for a subset of rows, as once, few, many or a class of expanded clone.

CDR3 protein: CASSLGLAGGPLYQETQYF; CDR3 DNA: TGTGCCAGCAGCTTAGGGCTAGCGGGGGGCCCTTTGTACCAAGAGACCCAGTACTTC; V gene: TRBV7-6; J gene: TRBJ2-5; D gene: TRBD2; clone size: .
CDR3 protein: CASSFGTRDTGELFF; CDR3 DNA: TGTGCCAGCAGCTTCGGGACTAGGGACACCGGGGAGCTGTTTTTT; V gene: TRBV5-4; J gene: TRBJ2-2; D gene: TRBD2; clone size: once
CDR3 protein: CAPRSVAGGRETQYF; CDR3 DNA: TGCGCCCCTAGATCCGTAGCGGGGGGCCGTGAGACCCAGTACTTC; V gene: TRBV5-1; J gene: TRBJ2-5; D gene: TRBD2; clone size: .
CDR3 protein: CASLMRNTQYF; CDR3 DNA: TGTGCCAGTTTGATGCGAAATACGCAGTATTTT; V gene: TRBV6-5; J gene: TRBJ2-3; D gene: .; clone size: once
CDR3 protein: CASTVQRYGYTF; CDR3 DNA: TGTGCCAGCACGGTACAGCGATATGGCTACACCTTC; V gene: TRBV6-6; J gene: TRBJ1-2; D gene: .; clone size: once
CDR3 protein: CASSLRQGVDEQYF; CDR3 DNA: TGTGCCAGCAGCTTGAGACAGGGGGTGGACGAGCAGTACTTC; V gene: TRBV11-3; J gene: TRBJ2-7; D gene: TRBD1; clone size: .
CDR3 protein: CASSKGLAGTDTQYF; CDR3 DNA: TGTGCTAGCAGCAAGGGACTAGCGGGCACAGATACGCAGTATTTT; V gene: TRBV7-7; J gene: TRBJ2-3; D gene: TRBD2; clone size: .
CDR3 protein: CASRTGASGYTF; CDR3 DNA: TGTGCCAGCAGAACAGGGGCAAGCGGCTACACCTTC; V gene: TRBV2; J gene: TRBJ1-2; D gene: TRBD1; clone size: once
CDR3 protein: CASSSGSSYEQYF; CDR3 DNA: TGCGCCAGCAGCTCGGGGAGCTCCTACGAGCAGTACTTC; V gene: TRBV5-1; J gene: TRBJ2-7; D gene: .; clone size: .
CDR3 protein: CAWSVTSPGGYTF; CDR3 DNA: TGTGCCTGGAGCGTTACTTCCCCTGGGGGCTACACCTTC; V gene: TRBV30; J gene: TRBJ1-2; D gene: .; clone size: .
CDR3 protein: CASSTTDSPGNVLTF; CDR3 DNA: TGTGCCAGTAGTACCACGGACAGTCCCGGCAACGTCCTGACTTTC; V gene: TRBV19; J gene: TRBJ2-6; D gene: .; clone size: .
CDR3 protein: CASSESGGDQPQHF; CDR3 DNA: TGTGCCAGTAGTGAGAGTGGCGGTGATCAGCCCCAGCATTTT; V gene: TRBV19; J gene: TRBJ1-5; D gene: .; clone size: .
CDR3 protein: CAVGTVQSINYGYTF; CDR3 DNA: TGTGCGGTCGGGACAGTCCAATCCATAAACTATGGCTACACCTTC; V gene: TRBV6-5; J gene: TRBJ1-2; D gene: TRBD1; clone size: .
CDR3 protein: CASTPGQHDTEAFF; CDR3 DNA: TGCGCCAGCACCCCCGGACAGCACGACACTGAAGCTTTCTTT; V gene: TRBV23-1; J gene: TRBJ1-1; D gene: .; clone size: .
CDR3 protein: CASSLARHQFF; CDR3 DNA: TGTGCCAGCAGCTTAGCTCGACACCAGTTCTTC; V gene: TRBV7-8; J gene: TRBJ2-1; D gene: .; clone size: .
CDR3 protein: CASSLSRSNQPQHF; CDR3 DNA: TGTGCCAGCAGCTTGTCCAGGAGTAATCAGCCCCAGCATTTT; V gene: TRBV5-5; J gene: TRBJ1-5; D gene: .; clone size: .
CDR3 protein: CASSSSGTLAAFF; CDR3 DNA: TGTGCCAGCAGTTCCTCCGGGACCCTCGCTGCTTTCTTT; V gene: TRBV6-5; J gene: TRBJ1-1; D gene: .; clone size: .
CDR3 protein: CASSSASYYEQYF; CDR3 DNA: TGTGCCAGTAGTTCTGCCAGCTACTACGAGCAGTACTTC; V gene: TRBV19; J gene: TRBJ2-7; D gene: .; clone size: .
CDR3 protein: CASSPTGQDGYTF; CDR3 DNA: TGTGCCAGCAGCCCAACAGGACAGGATGGCTACACCTTC; V gene: TRBV5-4; J gene: TRBJ1-2; D gene: TRBD1; clone size: .
CDR3 protein: CASSASGQGNYGYTF; CDR3 DNA: TGTGCCAGCAGCGCGTCGGGACAGGGGAACTATGGCTACACCTTC; V gene: TRBV9; J gene: TRBJ1-2; D gene: TRBD1; clone size: .
CDR3 protein: CASSLETDTQYF; CDR3 DNA: TGCGCCAGCAGCTTGGAGACAGATACGCAGTATTTT; V gene: TRBV5-1; J gene: TRBJ2-3; D gene: .; clone size: .
CDR3 protein: CASSQQPGQSNSPLHF; CDR3 DNA: TGTGCCAGCAGCCAACAACCGGGACAGAGTAATTCACCCCTCCACTTT; V gene: TRBV4-2; J gene: TRBJ1-6; D gene: TRBD1; clone size: .
CDR3 protein: CASSLPGREQYF; CDR3 DNA: TGTGCCAGCAGCTTACCCGGGAGGGAGCAGTACTTC; V gene: TRBV11-3; J gene: TRBJ2-7; D gene: TRBD2; clone size: .
CDR3 protein: CASRSGYSYEQYF; CDR3 DNA: TGTGCCAGCAGGTCAGGGTACTCCTACGAGCAGTACTTC; V gene: TRBV2; J gene: TRBJ2-7; D gene: .; clone size: .
CDR3 protein: CASSLGAGGFNEQYF; CDR3 DNA: TGTGCCAGCAGCTTAGGGGCAGGGGGTTTCAACGAGCAGTACTTC; V gene: TRBV7-2; J gene: TRBJ2-7; D gene: TRBD1; clone size: .
CDR3 protein: CASSHPDWNEQYF; CDR3 DNA: TGTGCCAGCAGTCATCCCGACTGGAACGAGCAGTACTTC; V gene: TRBV5-4; J gene: TRBJ2-7; D gene: .; clone size: .
CDR3 protein: CASSYRGNQPQHF; CDR3 DNA: TGTGCCAGCAGCTACAGGGGGAATCAGCCCCAGCATTTT; V gene: TRBV6-5; J gene: TRBJ1-5; D gene: TRBD1; clone size: .
CDR3 protein: CASSEYGNYGYTF; CDR3 DNA: TGTGCCAGCAGTGAATACGGGAACTATGGCTACACCTTC; V gene: TRBV25-1; J gene: TRBJ1-2; D gene: .; clone size: .
CDR3 protein: CASLDRGNYEQYF; CDR3 DNA: TGTGCCAGCCTGGACAGGGGCAACTACGAGCAGTACTTC; V gene: TRBV6-1; J gene: TRBJ2-7; D gene: TRBD1; clone size: .